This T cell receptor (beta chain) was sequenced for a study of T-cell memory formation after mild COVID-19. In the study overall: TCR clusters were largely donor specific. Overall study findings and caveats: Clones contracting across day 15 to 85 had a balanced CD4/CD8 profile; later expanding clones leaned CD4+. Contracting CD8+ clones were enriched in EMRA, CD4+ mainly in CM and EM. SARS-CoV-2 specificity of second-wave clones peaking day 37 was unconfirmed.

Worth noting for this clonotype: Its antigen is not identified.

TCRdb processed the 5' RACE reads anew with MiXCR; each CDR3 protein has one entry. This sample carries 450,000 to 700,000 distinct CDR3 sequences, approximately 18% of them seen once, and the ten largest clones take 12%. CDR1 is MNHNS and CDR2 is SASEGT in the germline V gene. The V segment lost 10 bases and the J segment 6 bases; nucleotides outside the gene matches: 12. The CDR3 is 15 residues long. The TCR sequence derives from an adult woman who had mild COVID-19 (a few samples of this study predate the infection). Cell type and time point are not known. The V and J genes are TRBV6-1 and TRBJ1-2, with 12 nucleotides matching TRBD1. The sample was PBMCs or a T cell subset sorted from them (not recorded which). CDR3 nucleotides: TGTGCCACGGAGGATTGGGACAGGGGGCCGGATGGCTACACCTTC. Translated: CATEDWDRGPDGYTF.